This T cell receptor (beta chain) was retrieved from a study of T cell repertoires in cytomegalovirus infection. Across the whole study: CMV infection plus the matching HLA type was flagged by public TCR beta signatures.

This CDR3 is built from 15 residues. J was trimmed by 4 bases and V by 1 base; bases with no gene match: 4. The germline V gene encodes CDR1 SGHTA and CDR2 FQGNSA. TCRdb reprocessed the reads via MiXCR and lists one record per CDR3 protein. The sample yields approximately 590,000 distinct CDR3 sequences, around two fifths seen once. General study points: Predominance within the ex vivo response was attributable to HLA-C-restricted CMV-specific TCR beta clonotypes. Cumulative frequency of public TCR beta families picked out carriers of CMV plus the relevant HLA.

This clonotype was found a few times. The antigen remains unidentified. The starting material was cultured PBMCs, obtained from culture after CMV antigen stimulation. The chain joins TRBV7-2 to TRBJ2-7; the match to TRBD1 covers 10 bases. This TCR was recovered from a human donor in good health (CMV status not recorded). Some clones in this sample may be carry-over from other donors' samples. DNA of the CDR3: TGTGCCAGCAGCTTAGTGGGGACAGGGGAGTACGAGCAGTACTTC. Translating gives CASSLVGTGEYEQYF.